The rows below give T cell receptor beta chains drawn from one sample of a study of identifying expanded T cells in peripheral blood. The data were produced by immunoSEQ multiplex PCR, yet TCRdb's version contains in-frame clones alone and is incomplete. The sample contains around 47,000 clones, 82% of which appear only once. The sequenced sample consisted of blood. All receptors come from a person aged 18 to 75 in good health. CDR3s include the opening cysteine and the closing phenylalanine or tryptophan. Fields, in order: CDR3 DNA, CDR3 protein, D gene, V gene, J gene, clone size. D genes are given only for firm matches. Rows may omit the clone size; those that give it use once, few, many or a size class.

DNA: TGTGCCAGCAGACGTGACAGGGACAATGAGCAGTTCTTC; CDR3: CASRRDRDNEQFF; D: TRBD1; V: TRBV6-5; J: TRBJ2-1; size: .
DNA: TGTGCCAGCAGTGATATTCGGGGCCAATTGAACACTGAAGCTTTCTTT; CDR3: CASSDIRGQLNTEAFF; D: .; V: TRBV2; J: TRBJ1-1; size: .
DNA: TGTGCCAGCAGCCAACAGACCCATCCGCCCCAGTACTTC; CDR3: CASSQQTHPPQYF; D: .; V: TRBV14; J: TRBJ2-5; size: .
DNA: TGTGCCAGCAGTTCGGGGCTAAAAGAGCAGTACTTC; CDR3: CASSSGLKEQYF; D: .; V: TRBV28; J: TRBJ2-7; size: .
DNA: TGTGCCAGCAAGCCTCGGGGACAGGGGATGAACACTGAAGCTTTCTTT; CDR3: CASKPRGQGMNTEAFF; D: TRBD1; V: TRBV5-5; J: TRBJ1-1; size: .
DNA: TGTGCCAGCTCGCGACAAGTATCCTACAATGAGCAGTTCTTC; CDR3: CASSRQVSYNEQFF; D: .; V: TRBV18; J: TRBJ2-1; size: .
DNA: TGTGCCAGCAGCGGGAGAGCCATGCGGAGCACAGATACGCAGTATTTT; CDR3: CASSGRAMRSTDTQYF; D: .; V: TRBV9; J: TRBJ2-3; size: .
DNA: TGTGCCAGCAGTGACAGGGGAGAGACCCAGTACTTC; CDR3: CASSDRGETQYF; D: .; V: TRBV2; J: TRBJ2-5; size: .
DNA: TGTGCCTGGAGTGTAAGGCAGCCGGCGGAGACCCAGTACTTC; CDR3: CAWSVRQPAETQYF; D: .; V: TRBV30; J: TRBJ2-5; size: .
DNA: TGTGCCAGCAGCTTGGACGGGAGGGATGAGCAGTTCTTC; CDR3: CASSLDGRDEQFF; D: TRBD2; V: TRBV7-9; J: TRBJ2-1; size: .
DNA: TGTGCCAGCAGTGAAGGAAGGTGGGGGGCCGGGGAGCTGTTTTTT; CDR3: CASSEGRWGAGELFF; D: .; V: TRBV6-1; J: TRBJ2-2; size: .
DNA: TGCGCCAGCAGCCCGAACACTGGAAACACCATATATTTT; CDR3: CASSPNTGNTIYF; D: .; V: TRBV4-1; J: TRBJ1-3; size: .
DNA: TGTGCCTGGAGTTCCAGGATCTATGGCCACACCTTC; CDR3: CAWSSRIYGHTF; D: .; V: TRBV30; J: TRBJ1-2; size: .
DNA: TGTGCCAGCAGCCTAGCGGGGGGGCGTGAGACCCAGTACTTC; CDR3: CASSLAGGRETQYF; D: TRBD2; V: TRBV7-3; J: TRBJ2-5; size: .
DNA: TGCAGCGTTGAAGGAGCGTACACTGAAGCTTTCTTT; CDR3: CSVEGAYTEAFF; D: .; V: TRBV29-1; J: TRBJ1-1; size: .
DNA: TGTGCCAGCTCACCCCCTATAGCGGGTAAAAGCACAGATACGCAGTATTTT; CDR3: CASSPPIAGKSTDTQYF; D: TRBD2; V: TRBV18; J: TRBJ2-3; size: .
DNA: TGTGCCAGCAGTTTGAGTTCCTACAATGAGCAGTTCTTC; CDR3: CASSLSSYNEQFF; D: .; V: TRBV27; J: TRBJ2-1; size: .
DNA: TGTGCCAGCAGAGGGCGAACTGAAGCTTTCTTT; CDR3: CASRGRTEAFF; D: .; V: TRBV6-5; J: TRBJ1-1; size: .
DNA: TGTGCCATCAGTGAGTGGGGGACGGGCAAGGACGGCTACACCTTC; CDR3: CAISEWGTGKDGYTF; D: .; V: TRBV10-3; J: TRBJ1-2; size: .
DNA: TGCGCCAGCAGCGATACTAGATACAATGAGCAGTTCTTC; CDR3: CASSDTRYNEQFF; D: .; V: TRBV10-2; J: TRBJ2-1; size: .
DNA: TGTGCCAGCCAAGGGGTTTTTGGTGGTGAGCAGTTCTTC; CDR3: CASQGVFGGEQFF; D: .; V: TRBV30; J: TRBJ2-1; size: .
DNA: TGTGCCAGCAGCCCCCCCCTGAGGGTGGCGAGCACTGAAGCTTTCTTT; CDR3: CASSPPLRVASTEAFF; D: .; V: TRBV7-9; J: TRBJ1-1; size: few
DNA: TGTGCCAGCAGGACAGGGGGCGAAAACATTCAGTACTTC; CDR3: CASRTGGENIQYF; D: TRBD1; V: TRBV6-5; J: TRBJ2-4; size: .
DNA: TGTGCCAGCAGTTACCAAGGGACAGGTGGGACTGAAGCTTTCTTT; CDR3: CASSYQGTGGTEAFF; D: TRBD1; V: TRBV6-5; J: TRBJ1-1; size: .
DNA: TGTGCCAGCAGTTTAACCAGGGTAATGAACACTGAAGCTTTCTTT; CDR3: CASSLTRVMNTEAFF; D: .; V: TRBV27; J: TRBJ1-1; size: .
DNA: TGTGCCAGCAGTTTAAGAACTAGCGGGAGGACAGATACGCAGTATTTT; CDR3: CASSLRTSGRTDTQYF; D: TRBD2; V: TRBV27; J: TRBJ2-3; size: .
DNA: TGTGCCAGCACGACGGAGCGGGGGGGCTATGAGACCCAGTACTTC; CDR3: CASTTERGGYETQYF; D: TRBD2; V: TRBV11-2; J: TRBJ2-5; size: .
DNA: TGTGCCAGTAGTACAACGTCTGGGGCCAACGTCCTGACTTTC; CDR3: CASSTTSGANVLTF; D: .; V: TRBV19; J: TRBJ2-6; size: .
DNA: TGTGCCTGGGTTCGTTTGAGCGGGGCAAATACGCAGTATTTT; CDR3: CAWVRLSGANTQYF; D: TRBD2; V: TRBV30; J: TRBJ2-3; size: few
DNA: TGTGCCAGCAGCTTGGTAGGGGGTGAGCAGTTCTTC; CDR3: CASSLVGGEQFF; D: .; V: TRBV5-6; J: TRBJ2-1; size: .
DNA: TGTGCCTGGAGTGTAGTGGCGGAGGTGCAGTACTTC; CDR3: CAWSVVAEVQYF; D: .; V: TRBV30; J: TRBJ2-7; size: few
DNA: TGTGCCAGTAGAGGGGAGGCCTCCTACGAGCAGTACTTC; CDR3: CASRGEASYEQYF; D: .; V: TRBV19; J: TRBJ2-7; size: .
DNA: TGTGCCAGCAGCCCGGACGCAGCAGATACGCAGTATTTT; CDR3: CASSPDAADTQYF; D: .; V: TRBV7-7; J: TRBJ2-3; size: .
DNA: TGTGCCAGCAGACCTAGAGGGCAGGGGGGCTATAATTCACCCCTCCACTTT; CDR3: CASRPRGQGGYNSPLHF; D: TRBD1; V: TRBV11-2; J: TRBJ1-6; size: .